This paragraph covers one TCR beta chain sequence. J gave up 3 bases and V 6 bases, and 8 bases lay outside the gene matches. The CDR3 has 15 amino acids. Germline lookup yields CDR1 MDHEN and CDR2 SYDVKM. This sample is part of a study of blood T cell repertoires in COVID-19. The method was immunoSEQ multiplex PCR; TCRdb's version includes in-frame clones alone and lacks a portion of them. The data show under 75,000 clones, approximately 88% seen once. This chain links TRBV28 with TRBJ1-2; 9 bases match TRBD1. This sequence originates from a human donor in a cohort sampled during active COVID-19. Sequenced sample: peripheral blood. CDR3 nucleotides: TGTGCCAGCAGGTCCCCGGGACAGGGTTACTATGGCTACACCTTC. Translation gives CASRSPGQGYYGYTF.